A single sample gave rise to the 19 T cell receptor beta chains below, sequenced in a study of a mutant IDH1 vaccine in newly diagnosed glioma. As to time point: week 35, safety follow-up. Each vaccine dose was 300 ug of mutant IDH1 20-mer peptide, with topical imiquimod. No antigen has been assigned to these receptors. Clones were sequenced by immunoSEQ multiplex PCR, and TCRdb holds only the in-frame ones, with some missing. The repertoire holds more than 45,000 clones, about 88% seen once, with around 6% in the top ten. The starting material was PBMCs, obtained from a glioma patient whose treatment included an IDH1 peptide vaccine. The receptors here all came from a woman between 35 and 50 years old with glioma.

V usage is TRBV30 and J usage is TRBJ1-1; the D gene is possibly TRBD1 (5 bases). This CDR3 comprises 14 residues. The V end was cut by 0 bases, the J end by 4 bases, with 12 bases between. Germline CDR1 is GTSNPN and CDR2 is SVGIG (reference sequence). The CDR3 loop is CAWSVGGGGTEAFF. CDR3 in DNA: TGTGCCTGGAGTGTGGGTGGGGGAGGCACTGAAGCTTTCTTT.

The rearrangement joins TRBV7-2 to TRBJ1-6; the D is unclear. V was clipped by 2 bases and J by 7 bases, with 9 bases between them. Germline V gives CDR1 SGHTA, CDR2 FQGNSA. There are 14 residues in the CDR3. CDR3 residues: CASSLFVANSPLHF. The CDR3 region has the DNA TGTGCCAGCAGCTTATTTGTGGCGAATTCACCCCTCCACTTT.

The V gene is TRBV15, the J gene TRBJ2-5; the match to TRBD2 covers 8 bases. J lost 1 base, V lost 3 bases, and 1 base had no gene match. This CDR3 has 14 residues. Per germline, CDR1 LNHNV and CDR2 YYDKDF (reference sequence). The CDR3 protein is CATSRGTSQETQYF. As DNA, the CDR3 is TGTGCCACCAGCAGGGGGACTAGCCAAGAGACCCAGTACTTC.

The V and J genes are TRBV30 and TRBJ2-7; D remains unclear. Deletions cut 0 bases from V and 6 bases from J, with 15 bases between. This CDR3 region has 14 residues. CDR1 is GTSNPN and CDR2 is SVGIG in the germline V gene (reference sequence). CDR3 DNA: TGTGCCTGGAGTGTACAGACTCCCCCTCGCGAGCAGTACTTC. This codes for CAWSVQTPPREQYF.

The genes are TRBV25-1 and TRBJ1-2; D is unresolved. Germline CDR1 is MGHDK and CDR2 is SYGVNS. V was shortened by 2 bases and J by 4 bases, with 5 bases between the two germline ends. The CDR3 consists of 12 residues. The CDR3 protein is CASSELPYGYTF. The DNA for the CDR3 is TGTGCCAGCAGTGAACTTCCCTATGGCTACACCTTC.

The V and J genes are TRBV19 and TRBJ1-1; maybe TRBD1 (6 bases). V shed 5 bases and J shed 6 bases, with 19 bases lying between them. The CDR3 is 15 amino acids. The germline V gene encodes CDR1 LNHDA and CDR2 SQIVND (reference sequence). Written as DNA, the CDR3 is TGTGCCAGTAGTGGGATTAGGGGGGGCAGGTCTGAAGCTTTCTTT. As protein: CASSGIRGGRSEAFF.

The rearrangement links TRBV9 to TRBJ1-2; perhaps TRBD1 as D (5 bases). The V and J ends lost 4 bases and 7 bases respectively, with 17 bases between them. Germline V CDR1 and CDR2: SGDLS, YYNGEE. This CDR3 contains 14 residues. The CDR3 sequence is CASSPGTYGIGYTF. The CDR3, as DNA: TGTGCCAGCAGCCCCGGGACCTACGGCATTGGCTACACCTTC.

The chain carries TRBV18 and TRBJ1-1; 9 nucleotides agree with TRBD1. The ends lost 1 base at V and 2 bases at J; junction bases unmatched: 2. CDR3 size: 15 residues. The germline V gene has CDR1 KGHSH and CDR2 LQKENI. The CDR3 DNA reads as TGTGCCAGCTCACCACAAACAGGGGGCAACACTGAAGCTTTCTTT. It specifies CASSPQTGGNTEAFF.

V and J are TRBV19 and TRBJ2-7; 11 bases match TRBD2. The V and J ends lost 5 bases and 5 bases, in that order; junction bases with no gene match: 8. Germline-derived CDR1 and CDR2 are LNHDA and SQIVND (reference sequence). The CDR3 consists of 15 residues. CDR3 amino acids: CASSSLAGGRNEQYF. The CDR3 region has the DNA TGTGCCAGTAGTTCGTTAGCGGGAGGGAGGAACGAGCAGTACTTC.

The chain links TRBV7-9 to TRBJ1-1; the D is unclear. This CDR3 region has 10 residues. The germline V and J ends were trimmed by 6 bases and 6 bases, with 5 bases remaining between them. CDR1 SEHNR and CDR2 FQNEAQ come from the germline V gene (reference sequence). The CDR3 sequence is CASRVPEAFF. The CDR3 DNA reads TGTGCCAGCAGGGTCCCTGAAGCTTTCTTT.

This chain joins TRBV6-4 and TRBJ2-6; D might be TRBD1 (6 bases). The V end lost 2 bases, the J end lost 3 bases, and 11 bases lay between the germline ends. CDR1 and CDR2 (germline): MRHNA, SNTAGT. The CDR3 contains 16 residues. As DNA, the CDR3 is TGTGCCAGCAGTGACACCACAGGGCATGGGGCCAACGTCCTGACTTTC. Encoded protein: CASSDTTGHGANVLTF.

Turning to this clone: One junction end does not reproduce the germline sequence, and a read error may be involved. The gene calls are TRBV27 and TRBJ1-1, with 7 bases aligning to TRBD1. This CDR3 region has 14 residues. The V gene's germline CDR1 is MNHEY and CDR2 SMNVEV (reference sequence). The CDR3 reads CASSLTIAGTAQLF. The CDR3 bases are TGTGCCAGCAGTTTGACAATAGCCGGGACAGCTCAACTTTTT.

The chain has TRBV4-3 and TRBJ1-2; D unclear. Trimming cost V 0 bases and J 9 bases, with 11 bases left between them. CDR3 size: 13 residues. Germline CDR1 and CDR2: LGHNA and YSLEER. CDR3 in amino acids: CASSQDMNNRYTF. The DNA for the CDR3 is TGCGCCAGCAGCCAAGATATGAACAATCGCTACACCTTC.

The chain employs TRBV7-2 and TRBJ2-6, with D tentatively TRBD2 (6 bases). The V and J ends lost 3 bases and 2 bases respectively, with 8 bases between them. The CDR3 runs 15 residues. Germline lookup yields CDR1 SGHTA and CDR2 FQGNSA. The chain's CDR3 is CASSFSGAGANVLTF. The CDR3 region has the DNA TGTGCCAGCAGCTTTTCGGGGGCTGGGGCCAACGTCCTGACTTTC.

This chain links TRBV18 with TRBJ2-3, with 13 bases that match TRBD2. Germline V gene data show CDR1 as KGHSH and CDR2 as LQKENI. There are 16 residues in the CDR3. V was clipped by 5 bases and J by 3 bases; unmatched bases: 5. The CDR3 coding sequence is TGTGCCAGCTCATGGACTAGCGGGAGTTCTACAGATACGCAGTATTTT. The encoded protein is CASSWTSGSSTDTQYF.

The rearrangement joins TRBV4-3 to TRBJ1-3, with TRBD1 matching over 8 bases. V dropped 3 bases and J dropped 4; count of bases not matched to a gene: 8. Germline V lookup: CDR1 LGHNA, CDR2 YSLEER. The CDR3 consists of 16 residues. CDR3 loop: CASSQAFRGPGNTIYF. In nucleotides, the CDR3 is TGCGCCAGCAGCCAGGCGTTCAGGGGGCCGGGAAACACCATATATTTT.

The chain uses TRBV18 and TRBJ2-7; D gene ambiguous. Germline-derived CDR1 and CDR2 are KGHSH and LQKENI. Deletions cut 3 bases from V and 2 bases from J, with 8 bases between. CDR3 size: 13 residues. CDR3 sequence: CASSPDGPYEQYF. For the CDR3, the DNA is TGTGCCAGCTCACCGGACGGACCCTACGAGCAGTACTTC.

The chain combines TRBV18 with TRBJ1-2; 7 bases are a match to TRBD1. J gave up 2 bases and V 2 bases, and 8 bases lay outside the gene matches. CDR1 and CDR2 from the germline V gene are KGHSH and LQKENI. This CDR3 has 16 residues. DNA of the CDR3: TGTGCCAGCTCACCATCCGGCGGGACAGCGAACTATGGCTACACCTTC. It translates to CASSPSGGTANYGYTF.

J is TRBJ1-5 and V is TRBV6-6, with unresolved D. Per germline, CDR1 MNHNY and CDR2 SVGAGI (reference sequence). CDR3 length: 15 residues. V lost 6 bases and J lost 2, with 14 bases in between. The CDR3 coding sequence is TGTGCCAGCAGCGCCGCGGTAGTCGGCAATCAGCCCCAGCATTTT. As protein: CASSAAVVGNQPQHF.